Following are 17 T cell receptor beta chains from one sample sequenced in a study of T-cell reconstitution after alpha-beta-depleted transplantation in children. Unique molecular identifiers featured in how the TCRbeta library was prepared. TCRdb reprocessed the PCR reads via MiXCR and lists one record per CDR3 protein. The sample consists of hundreds of thousands of distinct CDR3 sequences, under 15% of them appearing once. The source was PBMCs, mostly from graft donor cells, collected 360 days after TCRalphabeta/CD19-depleted stem cell transplant. The receptors originated from a male patient younger than 18 who had a stem cell transplant for acute myeloid leukemia, so the T cells may come from the graft donor.

This chain connects TRBV18 to TRBJ2-7, with 7 bases that match TRBD2. This CDR3 is built from 17 residues. Per the germline V gene, CDR1 is KGHSH and CDR2 is LQKENI. Trimming took 6 bases from V and 2 from J; bases not matched to a gene: 16. DNA for the CDR3: TGTGCCAGCTCCAACCTTCGGGGGAGGGTTACCGCCTACGAGCAGTACTTC. It codes for CASSNLRGRVTAYEQYF.

This clonotype has only a few counts. J is TRBJ2-7 and V is TRBV28; D is undetermined. The germline gives CDR1 MDHEN, CDR2 SYDVKM. This CDR3 comprises 13 residues. Trimming stripped 4 bases from V and 0 bases from J, with 7 bases between. The CDR3 region is CASSSHTSYEQYF. In DNA form, the CDR3 reads TGTGCCAGCAGTTCTCACACCTCCTACGAGCAGTACTTC.

The V gene is TRBV7-9, the J gene TRBJ1-1; D not certain. The CDR3 is made up of 15 amino acids. The V and J ends lost 7 bases and 1 base respectively, with 16 bases between them. Germline V gives CDR1 SEHNR, CDR2 FQNEAQ (reference sequence). The CDR3 is CASTRKRGQNTEAFF. The CDR3 nucleotides read TGTGCCAGCACCCGAAAGCGAGGGCAGAACACTGAAGCTTTCTTT.

In this sample, this clonotype turned up a few times. The V and J genes are TRBV11-3 and TRBJ2-2, with TRBD2 matching over 7 bases. This CDR3 spans 17 amino acids. The germline V gene encodes CDR1 SGHNT and CDR2 YENEEA. J was trimmed by 4 bases and V by 3 bases; bases with no gene match: 11. CDR3 bases: TGTGCCAGCAGCTTCAATGGTTGGGAGGGTGGCACCGGGGAGCTGTTTTTT. Residues: CASSFNGWEGGTGELFF.

CDR3 residues: CASSVTSRSSEQYF. The CDR3 region has the DNA TGTGCCAGCAGCGTTACTAGTAGGAGTTCCGAGCAGTACTTC. The V call is TRBV9, the J call TRBJ2-7; TRBD2 is a possible D gene (5 bases). CDR3 length equals 14 residues. Germline CDR1 SGDLS, CDR2 YYNGEE. With 2 bases removed from V and 6 bases from J, the gap between germline ends came to 15 bases.

This clonotype was observed at least ten times. This chain joins TRBV7-2 and TRBJ2-7, with 11 bases lining up with TRBD2. This CDR3 has 15 residues. The V segment lost 1 base and the J segment 5 bases; nucleotides outside the gene matches: 4. Germline V gene lookup returns CDR1 SGHTA and CDR2 FQGNSA. The DNA of the CDR3 is TGTGCCAGCAGCTTAGACCCTAGCGGGAGGAACGAGCAGTACTTC. It translates to CASSLDPSGRNEQYF.

The V gene is TRBV19, the J gene TRBJ2-5, with a weak D call TRBD2 (6 bases). CDR1 and CDR2 from the germline V gene are LNHDA and SQIVND (reference sequence). CDR3 length equals 14 residues. V lost 7 bases and J lost 7, with 19 bases in between. The CDR3 bases are TGTGCCAGTAAGAAGCCCCCGGGAGCTGGGACCCAGTACTTC. Residues: CASKKPPGAGTQYF.

The rearrangement uses TRBV5-5 and TRBJ2-3; D not certain. The CDR3 extends over 13 amino acids. Trimming took off 1 base at V and 4 bases at J, with 7 bases between the two ends. Germline V gene sequence: CDR1 SGHKS, CDR2 YYEKEE (reference sequence). Here the CDR3 reads CASSLFMADTQYF. The CDR3 DNA reads as TGTGCCAGCAGCTTGTTTATGGCAGATACGCAGTATTTT.

This chain uses TRBV20-1 with TRBJ2-3, with 11 bases aligning to TRBD2. The CDR3 sequence is 15 residues long. The V gene end was trimmed by 0 bases and the J gene end by 5 bases; junction bases not matched to a gene: 4. CDR1 and CDR2 (germline): DFQATT, SNEGSKA (reference sequence). CDR3: CSARDSGRAKDTQYF. DNA of the CDR3: TGCAGTGCTAGAGATAGCGGGAGGGCCAAAGATACGCAGTATTTT.

This clonotype turned up a few times. This chain uses TRBV5-5 with TRBJ2-5; D not resolved. This CDR3 contains 15 residues. In germline, CDR1 is SGHKS, CDR2 YYEKEE (reference sequence). V lost 0 bases and J 5 bases, leaving 14 bases between the germline ends. The CDR3 loop is CASSLVGPVRETQYF. The CDR3 DNA is TGTGCCAGCAGCTTGGTAGGCCCCGTCCGGGAGACCCAGTACTTC.

This clonotype occurred a few times. V and J are TRBV4-1 and TRBJ2-5, with 8 nucleotides matching TRBD1. Germline CDR1 MGHRA, CDR2 YSYEKL. V shed 5 bases, J shed 6 bases, and the junction held 11 bases outside the gene matches. This CDR3 has 15 amino acids. Written as DNA, the CDR3 is TGCGCCAGCAGCGCTGACAGGGGACCTTGGCAGACCCAGTACTTC. It translates to CASSADRGPWQTQYF.

This chain links TRBV28 with TRBJ2-1; 7 bases are a match to TRBD2. The CDR3 loop spans 17 amino acids. Germline assignment: CDR1 MDHEN and CDR2 SYDVKM. V gave up 5 bases and J gave up 0 bases; unmatched junction bases: 10. CDR3 DNA sequence: TGTGCCAGCAGTAGGGAAGCGGGAATCTCCTCCTACAATGAGCAGTTCTTC. It is translated as CASSREAGISSYNEQFF.

This clonotype occurred a few times. This chain uses TRBV5-1 with TRBJ2-1; 7 positions match TRBD2. The CDR3 is made up of 16 amino acids. Germline-derived CDR1 and CDR2 are SGHRS and YFSETQ. After removal of 3 bases from V and 10 bases from J, the junction contained 16 bases not matched to a gene. DNA of the CDR3: TGCGCCAGCAGCTCAAGCGGGACTGGAGGCCTACAAGAGCAGTTCTTC. Its protein is CASSSSGTGGLQEQFF.

J is TRBJ2-5 and V is TRBV20-1; weak D call: TRBD2 (6 bases). The CDR3 length is 17 residues. V gave up 0 bases and J gave up 5 bases, with 22 bases separating them. The germline V gene encodes CDR1 DFQATT and CDR2 SNEGSKA (reference sequence). The DNA for the CDR3 is TGCAGTGCTAGAGATCAAAGGGATCGAGTTGGAGGGGAGACCCAGTACTTC. Its translation: CSARDQRDRVGGETQYF.

In this sample, this clonotype turned up a few times. This chain joins TRBV5-1 and TRBJ2-1; 9 positions agree with TRBD2. With 0 bases clipped from V and 8 bases from J, the junction kept 9 bases outside the gene matches. This CDR3 contains 16 residues. Germline CDR1 reads SGHRS; CDR2 reads YFSETQ. CDR3 in amino acids: CASSLASSGRLYEQFF. In DNA form, the CDR3 reads TGCGCCAGCAGCTTGGCCAGTAGCGGGAGATTGTATGAGCAGTTCTTC. Filled out from reference TRBV5-1 and TRBJ2-1, the complete variable domain reads KAGVTQTPRYLIKTRGQQVTLSCSPISGHRSVSWYQQTPGQGLQFLFEYFSETQRNKGNFPGRFSGRQFSNSRSEMNVSTLELGDSALYLCASSLASSGRLYEQFFGPGTRLTVL.

The gene calls are TRBV28 and TRBJ1-2, with D hard to call. Trimming cost V 1 base and J 6 bases, with 6 bases left between them. Germline loops: CDR1 MDHEN, CDR2 SYDVKM. CDR3 length: 12 amino acids. DNA for the CDR3: TGTGCCAGCAGTTTATTGTCCGATGGCTACACCTTC. Translation gives CASSLLSDGYTF.

In its sample, this clonotype was seen many times. The genes are TRBV29-1 and TRBJ2-5; 7 positions match TRBD2. The CDR3 contains 13 residues. From germline, CDR1 is SQVTM and CDR2 ANQGSEA. V shed 5 bases and J 1 base; nucleotides not matched to a gene: 4. CDR3 sequence reads: CSVLAELQETQYF. In DNA form, the CDR3 reads TGCAGCGTTCTAGCGGAGCTCCAAGAGACCCAGTACTTC.